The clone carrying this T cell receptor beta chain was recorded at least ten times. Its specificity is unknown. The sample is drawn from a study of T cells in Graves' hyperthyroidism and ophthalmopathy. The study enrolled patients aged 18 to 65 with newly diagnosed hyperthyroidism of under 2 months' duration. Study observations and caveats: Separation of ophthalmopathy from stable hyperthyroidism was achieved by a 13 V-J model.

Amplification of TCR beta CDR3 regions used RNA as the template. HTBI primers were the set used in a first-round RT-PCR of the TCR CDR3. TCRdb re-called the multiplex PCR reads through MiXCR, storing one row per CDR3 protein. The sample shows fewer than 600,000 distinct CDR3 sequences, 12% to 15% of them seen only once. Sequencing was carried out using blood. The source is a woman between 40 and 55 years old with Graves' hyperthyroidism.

As DNA, the CDR3 is TGTGCCAGCAGTTTGCCTCCCGGGACAGGGGGCTCTGGCTACACCTTC. Amino acid sequence: CASSLPPGTGGSGYTF. The chain has TRBV28 and TRBJ1-2; 12 bases map to TRBD1. Per the germline V gene, CDR1 is MDHEN and CDR2 is SYDVKM. The CDR3 has 16 residues. V lost 3 bases and J lost 7; bases outside the gene matches: 9.